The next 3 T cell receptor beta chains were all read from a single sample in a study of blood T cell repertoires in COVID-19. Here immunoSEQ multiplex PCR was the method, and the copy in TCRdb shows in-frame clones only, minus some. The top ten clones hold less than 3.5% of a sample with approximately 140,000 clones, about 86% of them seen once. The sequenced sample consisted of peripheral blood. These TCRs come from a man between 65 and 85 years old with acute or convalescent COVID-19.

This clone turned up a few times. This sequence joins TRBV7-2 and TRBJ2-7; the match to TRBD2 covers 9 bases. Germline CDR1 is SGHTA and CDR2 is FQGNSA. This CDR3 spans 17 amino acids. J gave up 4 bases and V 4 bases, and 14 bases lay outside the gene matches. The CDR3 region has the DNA TGTGCCAGCAGCTACTGGGCGATAGCGGGAGCGGGGTACGAGCAGTACTTC. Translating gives CASSYWAIAGAGYEQYF.

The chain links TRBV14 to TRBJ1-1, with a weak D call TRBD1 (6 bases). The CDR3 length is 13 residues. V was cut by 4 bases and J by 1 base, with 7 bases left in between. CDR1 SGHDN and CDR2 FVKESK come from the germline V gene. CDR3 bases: TGTGCCAGCAGCCTCAGGGGGAACACTGAAGCTTTCTTT. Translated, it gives CASSLRGNTEAFF.

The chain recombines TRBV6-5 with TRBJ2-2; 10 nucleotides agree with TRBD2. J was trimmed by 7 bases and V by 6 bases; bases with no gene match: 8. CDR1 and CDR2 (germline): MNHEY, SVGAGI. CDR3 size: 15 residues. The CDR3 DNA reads TGTGCCAGCAGCTCTACTAGCGGGATTATCGGGGAGCTGTTTTTT. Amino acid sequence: CASSSTSGIIGELFF.